A single sample gave rise to the 28 T cell receptor beta chains below, sequenced in a study of T cells in Graves' hyperthyroidism and ophthalmopathy. Amplification of TCR beta CDR3 regions used RNA as the template. TCR CDR3 regions were first amplified by RT-PCR with HTBI primers. TCRdb reprocessed the multiplex PCR reads with MiXCR, giving one entry per CDR3 protein. The sample has almost 600,000 distinct CDR3 sequences, 11% to 15% seen once. Sequenced input: blood. These receptors were collected from a woman in her 30s with Graves' hyperthyroidism that later progressed to Graves' ophthalmopathy.

The chain links TRBV10-1 to TRBJ2-1; 10 bases agree with TRBD2. Trimming cost V 3 bases and J 7 bases; bases outside gene matches: 12. Germline loops: CDR1 WNHNN, CDR2 SYGVQD (reference sequence). There are 17 residues in the CDR3. Written as DNA, the CDR3 is TGCGCCAGCAGTGATGTGGGGAGGCTAGCGGGAGTGAATGAGCAGTTCTTC. Amino acid sequence: CASSDVGRLAGVNEQFF.

Ten or more counts support this clonotype. The chain links TRBV6-1 to TRBJ1-1; D is undetermined. The germline V and J ends were trimmed by 6 bases and 0 bases, with 14 bases remaining between them. The germline gives CDR1 MNHNS, CDR2 SASEGT. The CDR3 totals 15 residues. CDR3 nucleotides: TGTGCCAGCAGACCCGGATGGGAGATGAACACTGAAGCTTTCTTT. It translates to CASRPGWEMNTEAFF.

This clonotype was seen repeatedly, ten times or more. J is TRBJ2-7 and V is TRBV20-1; D possibly corresponds to TRBD1 (6 bases). Germline CDR1 is DFQATT and CDR2 is SNEGSKA (reference sequence). V was trimmed by 0 bases and J by 5 bases, leaving 14 bases between them. The CDR3 covers 14 residues. CDR3 DNA: TGCAGTGCTAGAGATCCTAGGGCAGGGGACGAGCAGTACTTC. Translated, it gives CSARDPRAGDEQYF.

The rearrangement links TRBV4-2 to TRBJ2-1; TRBD2 matches at 8 bases. V shed 1 base, J shed 8 bases, and the junction held 7 bases outside the gene matches. The CDR3 has 15 amino acids. The germline V gene encodes CDR1 LGHNA and CDR2 YNFKEQ. The CDR3 DNA reads as TGTGCCAGCAGCCAAGCGAGCAGCGGGAGCTATGAGCAGTTCTTC. Protein product: CASSQASSGSYEQFF.

This clonotype showed up many times. The chain joins TRBV13 to TRBJ2-3; 7 nucleotides line up with TRBD2. V was clipped by 5 bases and J by 2 bases; unmatched bases: 7. Per germline, CDR1 PRHDT and CDR2 FYEKMQ (reference sequence). CDR3 length: 15 residues. The CDR3 spells CASSPLLAPTDTQYF. CDR3 coding DNA: TGTGCCAGCAGCCCCCTACTAGCGCCCACAGATACGCAGTATTTT.

This clonotype was counted ten times or more. This sequence joins TRBV12-3 or TRBV12-4 and TRBJ1-3, with D maybe TRBD1 (5 bases). Trimming removed 6 bases at V and 2 bases at J, with 8 bases between. This CDR3 is built from 13 residues. CDR3 DNA: TGTGCCAGCAGCCCGGGACCTGGAAACACCATATATTTT. It codes for CASSPGPGNTIYF.

Ten or more counts support this clonotype. The chain carries TRBV12-3 or TRBV12-4 and TRBJ1-5; D is unresolved. The CDR3 runs 15 residues. With 6 bases removed from V and 0 bases from J, the gap between germline ends came to 12 bases. The CDR3 nucleotides read TGTGCCAGCAGCAGAAGGGTAGGTAGCAATCAGCCCCAGCATTTT. This translates into CASSRRVGSNQPQHF.

Ten or more counts support this clonotype. The chain is built from TRBV29-1 and TRBJ2-5; D may correspond to TRBD1 or TRBD2 (5 bases each). CDR3 length: 14 residues. V lost 6 bases, J lost 0 bases, and 14 bases lay in between. CDR1 is SQVTM and CDR2 is ANQGSEA in the germline V gene. Written as DNA, the CDR3 is TGCAGCGTCCCCGGGACCCCCGACCAAGAGACCCAGTACTTC. Residues: CSVPGTPDQETQYF.

This clonotype was picked up many times. The chain joins TRBV7-2 to TRBJ2-1; TRBD2 matches 7 bases. There are 15 residues in the CDR3. J gave up 2 bases and V 1 base, and 2 bases lay outside the gene matches. Germline lookup yields CDR1 SGHTA and CDR2 FQGNSA. The CDR3, as DNA: TGTGCCAGCAGCTTAGGCGGGAGACCCTACAATGAGCAGTTCTTC. It encodes CASSLGGRPYNEQFF.

V is TRBV14 and J is TRBJ2-7; the match to TRBD1 covers 8 bases. J gave up 6 bases and V 3 bases, and 10 bases lay outside the gene matches. Germline CDR1 SGHDN, CDR2 FVKESK. CDR3 length equals 15 residues. The CDR3 is CASSQSPDRATEQYF. For the CDR3, the DNA is TGTGCCAGCAGCCAGAGCCCGGACAGGGCTACCGAGCAGTACTTC.

CDR3 amino acids: CASSPRETNTGELFF. The CDR3 DNA reads TGTGCCAGCAGCCCCAGGGAAACGAACACCGGGGAGCTGTTTTTT. This chain connects TRBV7-9 to TRBJ2-2, with TRBD1 as a possible D gene (5 bases). The CDR3 totals 15 residues. Trimming removed 5 bases at V and 0 bases at J, with 10 bases between. Per germline, CDR1 SEHNR and CDR2 FQNEAQ (reference sequence). The full variable domain, rest sourced from reference TRBV7-9 and TRBJ2-2, is DTGVSQNPRHKITKRGQNVTFRCDPISEHNRLYWYRQTLGQGPEFLTYFQNEAQLEKSRLLSDRFSAERPKGSFSTLEIQRTEQGDSAMYLCASSPRETNTGELFFGEGSRLTVL.

This clonotype was seen more than once but under ten times. Its ends do not fully match the called genes, so a read error is possible. The V gene is TRBV5-8, the J gene TRBJ2-7, with D possibly TRBD1 on 5 matching bases. This CDR3 has 15 amino acids. The germline V gene has CDR1 SGHTS and CDR2 YDEGEE. As DNA, the CDR3 is TGTGCCAGCAGCTTGGGATCTCAGGGCTCCGACGAGCAGTACTTC. It codes for CASSLGSQGSDEQYF.

This clonotype was counted many times. V usage is TRBV19 and J usage is TRBJ2-7, with TRBD1 matching over 8 bases. The ends lost 5 bases at V and 1 base at J; junction bases unmatched: 10. The CDR3 length is 16 residues. Germline V lookup: CDR1 LNHDA, CDR2 SQIVND (reference sequence). The CDR3 DNA is TGTGCCAGTAGTGGATACGGACAGGGAATTTCCTACGAGCAGTACTTC. It yields the protein CASSGYGQGISYEQYF.

At least ten counts were recorded for this clonotype. The chain has TRBV14 and TRBJ2-7; perhaps D is TRBD1 or TRBD2 (5 bases each). The CDR3 consists of 15 residues. Germline values: CDR1 SGHDN, CDR2 FVKESK. V lost 2 bases, J lost 2 bases, and 13 bases lay in between. CDR3 bases: TGTGCCAGCAGCCAATTATCCGGGGCCACCTACGAGCAGTACTTC. Amino acid sequence: CASSQLSGATYEQYF.

This clonotype has at least ten counts. The V gene is TRBV9, the J gene TRBJ1-4, with D possibly being TRBD1 (6 bases). V was cut by 0 bases and J by 7 bases, with 13 bases left in between. The V gene's germline CDR1 is SGDLS and CDR2 YYNGEE. CDR3 length: 15 amino acids. Here the CDR3 DNA reads TGTGCCAGCAGCGTAGGAGTGGGGGCGAGTGAAAAACTGTTTTTT. It codes for CASSVGVGASEKLFF.

The CDR3 protein is CATSMTGTTTYGYTF. As DNA, the CDR3 is TGTGCCACCAGTATGACCGGGACAACCACCTATGGCTACACCTTC. V is TRBV24-1 and J is TRBJ1-2; D might be TRBD1 (6 bases). V was trimmed by 6 bases and J by 4 bases, leaving 17 bases between them. Germline CDR1 and CDR2: KGHDR and SFDVKD. This CDR3 region has 15 residues.

The chain uses TRBV14 and TRBJ1-4, with 9 bases fitting TRBD1. The CDR3 is made up of 16 amino acids. Germline lookup yields CDR1 SGHDN and CDR2 FVKESK. The junction had 7 bases not matched to a gene; V was cut back by 1 base and J by 7 bases. Here the CDR3 DNA reads TGTGCCAGCAGCCAAGCCGGGGACAGGGTCAGTGAAAAACTGTTTTTT. Translated: CASSQAGDRVSEKLFF.

This clonotype was counted ten times or more. The chain combines TRBV7-6 with TRBJ2-3; no reliable D call. This CDR3 contains 12 residues. CDR1 and CDR2 from the germline V gene are SGHVS and FNYEAQ. Trimming shortened V by 4 bases and J by 4 bases, and 6 bases separated the two germline ends. CDR3 DNA sequence: TGTGCCAGCAGCTCATCGTCAGATACGCAGTATTTT. Translating gives CASSSSSDTQYF.

In this sample, this clonotype turned up many times. The rearrangement joins TRBV27 to TRBJ1-3; TRBD1 matches 9 bases. Trimming took 8 bases from V and 2 from J; bases not matched to a gene: 7. CDR1 is MNHEY, CDR2 SMNVEV, per germline (reference sequence). The CDR3 runs 15 residues. CDR3 loop: CASGTGGSAGNTIYF. In DNA form, the CDR3 reads TGTGCCAGCGGTACAGGGGGCTCGGCTGGAAACACCATATATTTT.

This clonotype was observed at least ten times. V is TRBV6-1 and J is TRBJ2-7, with unresolved D. Germline CDR1 and CDR2: MNHNS and SASEGT. The CDR3 has 12 residues. Trimming shortened V by 6 bases and J by 0 bases, and 6 bases separated the two germline ends. The CDR3 reads CASRLDSYEQYF. Here the CDR3 DNA reads TGTGCCAGCAGGCTTGACTCCTACGAGCAGTACTTC.

This clonotype was seen ten or more times. The chain recombines TRBV19 with TRBJ1-6; TRBD1 might be the D (5 bases). With 5 bases removed from V and 0 bases from J, the gap between germline ends came to 11 bases. There are 16 residues in the CDR3. The germline V gene encodes CDR1 LNHDA and CDR2 SQIVND (reference sequence). The CDR3 is CASSVTANSYNSPLHF. CDR3 coding DNA: TGTGCCAGTAGTGTGACAGCTAACTCCTATAATTCACCCCTCCACTTT.

The chain combines TRBV10-3 with TRBJ2-3; 7 bases fit TRBD1. Germline lookup yields CDR1 ENHRY and CDR2 SYGVKD. The CDR3 has 18 residues. Germline trimming cut 0 bases from V and 2 bases from J; bases unmatched to any gene: 11. In DNA, the CDR3 is TGTGCCATCAGTGAGTCGATGGTTAGGCAGGGGGTCACAGATACGCAGTATTTT. It codes for CAISESMVRQGVTDTQYF.

This clonotype has a handful of counts. V gene TRBV27 combines with J gene TRBJ2-2; 7 positions match TRBD2. Germline V lookup: CDR1 MNHEY, CDR2 SMNVEV (reference sequence). This CDR3 has 13 amino acids. The J segment lost 7 bases and the V segment lost 6 bases, leaving 5 bases of the junction unmatched. DNA of the CDR3: TGTGCCAGCAGAGGAGGGAGGGGCGGGGAGCTGTTTTTT. This sequence encodes CASRGGRGGELFF.

This clonotype was observed a handful of times. This chain joins TRBV4-3 and TRBJ2-1; 7 bases align to TRBD2. V trimming: 4 bases; J trimming: 8 bases; junction bases outside the gene matches: 17. This CDR3 region has 17 residues. The germline CDR1 and CDR2 sequences are LGHNA and YSLEER. Written as DNA, the CDR3 is TGCGCCAGCAGCCGAGTCCCTAGCGGTTTAATGTTCTATGAGCAGTTCTTC. It is translated as CASSRVPSGLMFYEQFF.

This clonotype has a count of ten or more. The V gene is TRBV20-1, the J gene TRBJ2-7, with D unclear. This CDR3 is built from 13 residues. The germline CDR1 and CDR2 sequences are DFQATT and SNEGSKA (reference sequence). V was clipped by 5 bases and J by 2 bases, with 13 bases between them. DNA of the CDR3: TGCAGTGCTCCTACGGCGGAACCCTACGAGCAGTACTTC. It is translated as CSAPTAEPYEQYF.

The gene calls are TRBV7-9 and TRBJ2-2, with TRBD2 matching 10 bases. This CDR3 contains 17 residues. CDR1 and CDR2 from the germline V gene are SEHNR and FQNEAQ (reference sequence). Trimming at V came to 1 base and at J to 6 bases, leaving 8 bases not matched to a gene. The CDR3 region is CASSLGLAGEWSGELFF. CDR3 coding DNA: TGTGCCAGCAGCTTAGGGCTAGCGGGAGAATGGTCCGGGGAGCTGTTTTTT.

This clonotype occurred many times. The chain couples TRBV12-3 or TRBV12-4 to TRBJ2-1; unclear D gene. The ends were cut back, 6 bases at V and 5 bases at J, with 5 bases in the middle. This CDR3 is built from 11 residues. The CDR3 bases are TGTGCCAGCAGCTCTCACAATGAGCAGTTCTTC. It yields the protein CASSSHNEQFF.

V is TRBV19 and J is TRBJ2-2; either TRBD1 or TRBD2 may fit D (5 bases each). Looked up from germline, CDR1 is LNHDA and CDR2 is SQIVND (reference sequence). Trimming removed 7 bases from V and 3 bases from J, with 9 bases in between. The CDR3 spans 13 residues. Here the CDR3 reads CASTGTHTGELFF. CDR3 coding DNA: TGTGCCAGTACCGGGACCCACACCGGGGAGCTGTTTTTT.